This T cell receptor beta chain was observed in a study of T cells after yellow fever vaccination. As TCR cDNA was made by 5'RACE template switching, a universal primer site and UMIs were added. TCRdb re-called the 5' RACE reads through MiXCR, storing one row per CDR3 protein. The sample includes some 550,000 distinct CDR3 sequences, 15% to 20% of them seen just once. Germline loops: CDR1 KGHDR, CDR2 SFDVKD. The V and J ends lost 3 bases and 2 bases respectively, with 11 bases between them. This CDR3 has 15 amino acids. This clonotype was seen a handful of times. Sample: PBMCs, taken 15 days after the yellow fever booster vaccination. V is TRBV24-1 and J is TRBJ2-3; possibly TRBD2 for D (5 bases). This receptor was obtained from a young man who received the YFV17D yellow fever vaccine. DNA for the CDR3: TGTGCCACCAGTGATCCATCGACTAACACAGATACGCAGTATTTT. This sequence encodes CATSDPSTNTDTQYF.